The source of this TCR beta chain is a study of cytomegalovirus exposure and HLA in healthy donors. Overall study findings and caveats: Specific recognition of CMV antigens was confirmed in vitro for three chains (all CMV-associated). It was found in a later analysis that first-cohort TCR clusters tended to co-occur in the 120 validation repertoires.

This clone showed up just a few times. Its antigen is unidentified. Libraries were prepared by immunoSEQ multiplex PCR; TCRdb keeps only in-frame clonotypes and omits some of them. This sample yields 100,000 to 130,000 clones, of which around 85% are seen a single time; 3% to 3.5% belongs to the top ten. Germline V gene sequence: CDR1 SGHNT, CDR2 YYREEE (reference sequence). This CDR3 is 16 amino acids long. Trimming took 5 bases from V and 4 from J; bases not matched to a gene: 13. The chain is built from TRBV5-4 and TRBJ2-5; 8 nucleotides align to TRBD2. This clonotype was obtained from a woman aged 18-29 years in good health and CMV-seronegative. Sequenced material: PBMCs. CDR3 DNA sequence: TGTGCCAGCAGGGGAGGAAGCGGGGGCTTGGCAGAGACCCAGTACTTC. The encoded protein is CASRGGSGGLAETQYF.